The clone carrying this T cell receptor beta chain was seen only once. These data come from a study of blood T cell repertoires in COVID-19. Study details: Acute-phase and convalescent COVID-19 samples originated in the United States, Italy and Spain. From T cells, B-cell-depleted T cells, or PBMCs came the material, which was cDNA or gDNA.

From germline, CDR1 is KGHDR and CDR2 SFDVKD. The CDR3 has 18 residues. The V and J ends lost 2 bases and 0 bases, in that order; junction bases with no gene match: 10. Clones were read by immunoSEQ multiplex PCR, and TCRdb kept only the in-frame ones, dropping some. The data contain a few hundred thousand clones, around 92% of them singletons. Seattle-derived patients entered the study during active infection and were followed longitudinally. The TCR sequence derives from a woman in her 30s with COVID-19, enrolled during active disease. The sequencing sample was made of peripheral blood. The chain links TRBV24-1 to TRBJ2-3, with TRBD2 matching over 7 bases. CDR3 in amino acids: CATSDYPSRRGSTDTQYF. For the CDR3, the DNA is TGTGCCACCAGTGATTATCCGTCGCGGCGGGGGAGCACAGATACGCAGTATTTT.